Sequencing of this T cell receptor beta chain was carried out in a study of neurological immune-mediated disorders. Background on the study: The roughly 35 multiple sclerosis patients comprised around 31 that were relapsing-remitting and 3 that were secondary progressive.

The cDNA was generated by 5'RACE with 10-nucleotide random UMIs. Each CDR3 protein gets one entry after TCRdb re-called the 5' RACE reads with MiXCR. The sample lists 50,000 to 65,000 distinct CDR3 sequences; more than 4% were seen once. Trimming took 4 bases from V and 9 from J; bases not matched to a gene: 9. The CDR3 is made up of 14 amino acids. From germline, CDR1 is LGHDT and CDR2 YNNKEL (reference sequence). The sample holds many counts of this clonotype. What it recognizes is unknown. General study findings and limits: Because no CDR3 amino acid sequences were shared across subjects by expanded clones, private repertoires were suggested in all groups. When repertoires were grouped phylogenetically, those of 18 of 34 multiple sclerosis patients fell into one related-CDR3 cluster, a possible signature.

Input material: PBMCs. This chain links TRBV3-1 with TRBJ2-1, with 7 bases aligning to TRBD2. The TCR comes from a woman in her forties or fifties with multiple sclerosis. CDR3 amino acids: CASSPQTSTGEQFF. The CDR3 DNA reads TGTGCCAGCAGCCCACAGACTAGCACGGGTGAGCAGTTCTTC.